The clone carrying this T cell receptor beta chain was counted only a few times. What it binds is not known. The data are from a study of T-cell reconstitution after alpha-beta-depleted transplantation in children. Library preparation (for TCRbeta) was performed with unique molecular identifiers. TCRdb recomputed calls from the PCR reads with MiXCR, one row per CDR3 protein. The sample includes 250,000 to 300,000 distinct CDR3 sequences, around 7.1% of them seen just once. Unmatched junction bases numbered 13, after V lost 6 bases and J lost 4 bases. The CDR3 consists of 17 residues. Germline V gene sequence: CDR1 MNHEY, CDR2 SVGEGT. Study-level findings and limits: A year post-transplant, T-cell counts and diversity derived mostly from newly produced T cells. Elevated TCRbeta diversity at day 60 was traced, in some patients, to surviving recipient T cells and thymic progenitors.

The chain combines TRBV6-2 or TRBV6-3 with TRBJ2-7; 12 nucleotides line up with TRBD2. This receptor was identified in a female patient aged 2 to 10 who had a stem cell transplant for Fanconi anemia, so the T cells may come from the graft donor. The material was peripheral blood, obtained 360 days after TCRalphabeta/CD19-depleted stem cell transplant. The CDR3 DNA sequence: TGTGCCAGCAGCTCTCCTAGCGGGAGGGGACTCCTTTACGAGCAGTACTTC. It specifies CASSSPSGRGLLYEQYF.